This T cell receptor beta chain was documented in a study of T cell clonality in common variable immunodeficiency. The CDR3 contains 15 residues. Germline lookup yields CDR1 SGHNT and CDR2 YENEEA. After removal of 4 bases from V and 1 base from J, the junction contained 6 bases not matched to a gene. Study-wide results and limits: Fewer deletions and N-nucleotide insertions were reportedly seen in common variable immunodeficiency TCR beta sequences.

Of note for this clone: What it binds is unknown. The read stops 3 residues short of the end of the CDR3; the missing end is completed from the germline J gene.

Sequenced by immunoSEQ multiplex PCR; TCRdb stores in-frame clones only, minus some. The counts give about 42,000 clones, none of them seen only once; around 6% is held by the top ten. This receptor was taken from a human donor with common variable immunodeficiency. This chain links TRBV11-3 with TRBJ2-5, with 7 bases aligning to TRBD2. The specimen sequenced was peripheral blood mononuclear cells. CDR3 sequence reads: CASSSGEGPQETQYF. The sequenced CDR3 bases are TGTGCCAGCAGCTCCGGGGAGGGTCCCCAAGAGACC.